This T cell receptor (beta chain) came from a study of T cells in Graves' hyperthyroidism and ophthalmopathy. The diagnostic basis comprised clinical symptoms, serum thyroxine and TRAb, thyroid ultrasound and orbital computed tomography. From RNA transcripts, TCR beta CDR3 regions were amplified. First-round RT-PCR with HTBI primers amplified the TCR CDR3 region. Each CDR3 protein is one row after TCRdb ran MiXCR on the multiplex PCR reads. This repertoire shows around 580,000 distinct CDR3 sequences, about 45% found once; its top ten account for around 8%. The specimen sequenced was peripheral blood or thyroid tissue (not recorded which). This sequence originates from a woman aged 18-30 years with Graves' hyperthyroidism.

The CDR3: CATSKEPRENNEQYF. In nucleotides, the CDR3 is TGTGCCACCAGCAAGGAGCCGAGGGAGAACAATGAGCAGTACTTC. The chain joins TRBV15 to TRBJ2-7; TRBD2 might be the D (5 bases). The CDR3 totals 15 residues. V lost 4 bases and J 7 bases, leaving 20 bases between the germline ends. CDR1 LNHNV and CDR2 YYDKDF come from the germline V gene (reference sequence).